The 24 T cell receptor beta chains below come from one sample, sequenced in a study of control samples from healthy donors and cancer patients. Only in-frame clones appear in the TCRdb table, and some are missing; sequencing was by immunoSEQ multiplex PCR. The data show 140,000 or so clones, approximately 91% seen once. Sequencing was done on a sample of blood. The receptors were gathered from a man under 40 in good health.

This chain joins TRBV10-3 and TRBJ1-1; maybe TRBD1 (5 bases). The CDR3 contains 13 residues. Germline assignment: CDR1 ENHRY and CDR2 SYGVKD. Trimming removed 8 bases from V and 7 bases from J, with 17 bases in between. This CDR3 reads CAIGGEVQVEAFF. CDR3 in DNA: TGTGCCATCGGGGGGGAGGTTCAGGTTGAAGCTTTCTTT.

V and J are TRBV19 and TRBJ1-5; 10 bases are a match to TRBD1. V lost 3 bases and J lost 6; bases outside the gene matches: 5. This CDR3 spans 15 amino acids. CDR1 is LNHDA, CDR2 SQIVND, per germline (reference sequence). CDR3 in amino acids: CASSILGTGVQPQHF. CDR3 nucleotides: TGTGCCAGTAGTATTCTCGGGACAGGGGTTCAGCCCCAGCATTTT.

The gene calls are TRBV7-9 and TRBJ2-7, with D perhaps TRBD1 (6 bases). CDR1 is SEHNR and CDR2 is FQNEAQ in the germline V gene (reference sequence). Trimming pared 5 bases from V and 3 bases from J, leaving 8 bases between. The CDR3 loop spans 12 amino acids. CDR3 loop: CASSTQGYEQYF. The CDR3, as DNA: TGTGCCAGCAGCACACAGGGCTACGAGCAGTACTTC.

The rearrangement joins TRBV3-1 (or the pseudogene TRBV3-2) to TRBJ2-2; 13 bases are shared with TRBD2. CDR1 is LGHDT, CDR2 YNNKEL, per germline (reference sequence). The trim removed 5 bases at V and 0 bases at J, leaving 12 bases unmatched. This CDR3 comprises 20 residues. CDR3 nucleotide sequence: TGTGCCAGCAGCTTCGGACTAGCGGGAGAACTAGCCTCGAACACCGGGGAGCTGTTTTTT. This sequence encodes CASSFGLAGELASNTGELFF.

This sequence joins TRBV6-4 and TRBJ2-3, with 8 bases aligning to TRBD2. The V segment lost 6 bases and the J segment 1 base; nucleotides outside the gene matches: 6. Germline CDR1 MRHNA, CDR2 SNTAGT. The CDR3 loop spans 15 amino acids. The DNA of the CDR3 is TGTGCCAGCAGCCGAAGCGGGGGACGCACAGATACGCAGTATTTT. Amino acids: CASSRSGGRTDTQYF.

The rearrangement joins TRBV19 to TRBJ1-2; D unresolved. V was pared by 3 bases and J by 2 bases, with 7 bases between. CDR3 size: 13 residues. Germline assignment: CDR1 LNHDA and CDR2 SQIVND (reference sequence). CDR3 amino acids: CASSINGNYGYTF. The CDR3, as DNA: TGTGCCAGTAGTATCAACGGAAACTATGGCTACACCTTC.

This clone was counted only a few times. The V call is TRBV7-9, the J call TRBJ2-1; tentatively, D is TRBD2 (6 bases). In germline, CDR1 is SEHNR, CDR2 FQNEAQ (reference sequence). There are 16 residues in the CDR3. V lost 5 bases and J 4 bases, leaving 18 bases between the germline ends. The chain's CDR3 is CASSPVPGEGYNEQFF. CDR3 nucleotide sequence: TGTGCCAGCAGCCCCGTTCCGGGAGAGGGGTACAATGAGCAGTTCTTC.

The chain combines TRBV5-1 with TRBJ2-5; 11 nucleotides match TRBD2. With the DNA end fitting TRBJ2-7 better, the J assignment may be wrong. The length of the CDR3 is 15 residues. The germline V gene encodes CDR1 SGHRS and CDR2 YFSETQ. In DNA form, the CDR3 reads TGCGCCAGCAGCCCTACTAGCGGGAGCGTCTACGAGCAGTACTTC. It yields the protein CASSPTSGSVYEQYF.

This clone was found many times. The CDR3 region is CATSDAGLAGPGEQFF. The CDR3 DNA reads as TGTGCCACCAGTGATGCGGGACTAGCGGGACCGGGTGAGCAGTTCTTC. V and J are TRBV24-1 and TRBJ2-1, with TRBD2 matching over 13 bases. V shed 3 bases, J shed 9 bases, and the junction held 7 bases outside the gene matches. Germline values: CDR1 KGHDR, CDR2 SFDVKD. The CDR3 spans 16 residues.

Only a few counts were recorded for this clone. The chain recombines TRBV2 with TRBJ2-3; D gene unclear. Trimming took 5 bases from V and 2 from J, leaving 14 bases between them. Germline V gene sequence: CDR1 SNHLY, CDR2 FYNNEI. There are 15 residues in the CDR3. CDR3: CASSQINKATDTQYF. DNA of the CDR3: TGTGCCAGCAGTCAGATTAATAAGGCCACAGATACGCAGTATTTT.

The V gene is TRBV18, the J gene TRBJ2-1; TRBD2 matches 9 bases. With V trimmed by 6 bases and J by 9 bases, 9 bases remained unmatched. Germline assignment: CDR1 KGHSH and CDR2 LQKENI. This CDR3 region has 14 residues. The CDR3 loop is CASSPSGTAGEQFF. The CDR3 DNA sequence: TGTGCCAGCTCTCCTAGCGGGACCGCTGGTGAGCAGTTCTTC.

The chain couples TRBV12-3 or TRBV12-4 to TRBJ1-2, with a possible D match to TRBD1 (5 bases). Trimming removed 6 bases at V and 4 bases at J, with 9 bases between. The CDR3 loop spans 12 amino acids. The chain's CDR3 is CASRPTAYGYTF. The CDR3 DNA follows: TGTGCCAGCAGGCCGACAGCCTATGGCTACACCTTC.

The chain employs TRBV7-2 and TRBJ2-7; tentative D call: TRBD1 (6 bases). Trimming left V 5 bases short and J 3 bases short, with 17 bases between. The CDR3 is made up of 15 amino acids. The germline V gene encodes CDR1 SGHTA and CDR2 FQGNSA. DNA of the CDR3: TGTGCCAGCAGCCTATTCCCAGGGGCTGGCTACGAGCAGTACTTC. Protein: CASSLFPGAGYEQYF.

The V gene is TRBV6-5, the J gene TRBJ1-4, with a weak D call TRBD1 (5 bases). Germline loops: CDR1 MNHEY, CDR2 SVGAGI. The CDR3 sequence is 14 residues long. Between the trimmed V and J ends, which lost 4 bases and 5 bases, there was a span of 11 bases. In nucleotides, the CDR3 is TGTGCCAGCAGTTCTGACAGATACAATGAAAAACTGTTTTTT. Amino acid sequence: CASSSDRYNEKLFF.

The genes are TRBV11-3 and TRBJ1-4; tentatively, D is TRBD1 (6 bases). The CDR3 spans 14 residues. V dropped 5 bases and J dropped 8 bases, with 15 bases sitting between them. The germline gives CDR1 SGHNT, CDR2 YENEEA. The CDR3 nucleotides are TGTGCCAGCAGCAAAGGGGGGAATGGAGAAAAACTGTTTTTT. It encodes CASSKGGNGEKLFF.

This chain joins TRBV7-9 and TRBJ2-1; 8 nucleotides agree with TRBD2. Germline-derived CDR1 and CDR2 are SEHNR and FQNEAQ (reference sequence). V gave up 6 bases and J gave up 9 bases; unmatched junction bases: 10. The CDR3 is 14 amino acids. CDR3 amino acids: CASSKRETPFEQFF. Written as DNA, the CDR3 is TGTGCCAGCAGTAAGCGGGAGACCCCCTTTGAGCAGTTCTTC.

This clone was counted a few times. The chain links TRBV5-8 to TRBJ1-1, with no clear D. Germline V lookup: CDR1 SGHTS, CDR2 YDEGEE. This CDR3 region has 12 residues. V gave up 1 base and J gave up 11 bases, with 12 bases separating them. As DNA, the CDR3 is TGTGCCAGCAGCTTGACCCACATGGCGGCTTTCTTT. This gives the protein CASSLTHMAAFF. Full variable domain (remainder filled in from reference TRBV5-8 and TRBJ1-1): EAGVTQSPTHLIKTRGQQATLRCSPISGHTSVYWYQQALGLGLQFLLWYDEGEERNRGNFPPRFSGRQFPNYSSELNVNALELEDSALYLCASSLTHMAAFFGQGTRLTVV.

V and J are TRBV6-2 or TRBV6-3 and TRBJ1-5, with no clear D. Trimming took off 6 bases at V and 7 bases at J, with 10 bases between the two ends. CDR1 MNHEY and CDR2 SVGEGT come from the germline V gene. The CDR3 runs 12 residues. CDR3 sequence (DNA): TGTGCCAGCAGCCCCCCTGTCCAGCCCCAGCATTTT. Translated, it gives CASSPPVQPQHF.

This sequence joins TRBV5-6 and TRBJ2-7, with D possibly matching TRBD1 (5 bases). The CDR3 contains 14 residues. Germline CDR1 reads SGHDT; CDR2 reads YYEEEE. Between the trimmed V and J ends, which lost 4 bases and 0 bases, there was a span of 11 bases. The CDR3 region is CASSIGQVSYEQYF. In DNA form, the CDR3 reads TGTGCCAGCAGCATAGGACAAGTCTCCTACGAGCAGTACTTC.

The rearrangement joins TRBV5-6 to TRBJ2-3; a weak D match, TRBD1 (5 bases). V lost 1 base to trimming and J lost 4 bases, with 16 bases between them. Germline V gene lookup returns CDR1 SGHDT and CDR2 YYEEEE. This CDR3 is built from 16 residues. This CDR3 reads CASSLFGGMGPDTQYF. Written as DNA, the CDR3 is TGTGCCAGCAGCTTGTTTGGTGGGATGGGGCCAGATACGCAGTATTTT.

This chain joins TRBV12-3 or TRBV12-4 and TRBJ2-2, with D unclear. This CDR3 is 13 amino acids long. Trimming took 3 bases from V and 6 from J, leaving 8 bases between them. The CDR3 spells CASSLIRSGELFF. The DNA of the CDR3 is TGTGCCAGCAGTTTGATACGATCCGGGGAGCTGTTTTTT.

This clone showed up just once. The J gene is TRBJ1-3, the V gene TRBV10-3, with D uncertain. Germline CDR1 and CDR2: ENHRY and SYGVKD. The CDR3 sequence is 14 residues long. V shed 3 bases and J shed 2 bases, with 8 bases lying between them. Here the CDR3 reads CAISDIRAGNTIYF. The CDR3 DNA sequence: TGTGCCATCAGTGACATCCGGGCTGGAAACACCATATATTTT.

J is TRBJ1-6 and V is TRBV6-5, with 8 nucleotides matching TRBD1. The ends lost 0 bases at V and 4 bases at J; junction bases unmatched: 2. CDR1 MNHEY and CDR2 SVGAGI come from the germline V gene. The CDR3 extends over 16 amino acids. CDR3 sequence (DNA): TGTGCCAGCAGTTACTCGGACAGGGCGTATAATTCACCCCTCCACTTT. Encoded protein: CASSYSDRAYNSPLHF.

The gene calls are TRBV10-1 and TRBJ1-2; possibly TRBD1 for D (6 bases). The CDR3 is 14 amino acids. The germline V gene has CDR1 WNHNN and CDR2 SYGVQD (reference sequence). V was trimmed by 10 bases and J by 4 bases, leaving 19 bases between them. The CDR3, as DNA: TGCGCCACCCATGGGTCCACAGGGACCTATGGCTACACCTTC. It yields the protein CATHGSTGTYGYTF.